This T cell receptor beta chain was obtained from a study of blood T cell repertoires in COVID-19. Study information: Material from acute and convalescent COVID-19 was sourced from the United States, Italy and Spain. T cells, B-cell-depleted T cells, or PBMCs supplied cDNA or gDNA.

Germline CDR1 is LGHDT and CDR2 is YNNKEL (reference sequence). V shed 0 bases and J shed 0 bases, with 12 bases lying between them. This CDR3 comprises 17 residues. In the source study's methods: The assay estimated nucleated cells by amplifying reference gene primers. Measured with immunoSEQ multiplex PCR; TCRdb has only the in-frame clones, and not every one. Clonal size and the V and J genes are those of that table, whereas D and trimming came from the DNA. The data show roughly 130,000 clones, under 90% seen once. The origin of this receptor is a woman aged 55-70 years with acute or convalescent COVID-19. Sequencing was performed on peripheral blood. The chain joins TRBV3-1 (or the pseudogene TRBV3-2) to TRBJ1-3; possible D gene TRBD1, 5 bases. The CDR3 nucleotides are TGTGCCAGCAGCCAAGATACCCCAGGGATCTCTGGAAACACCATATATTTT. It is translated as CASSQDTPGISGNTIYF.